This passage covers 8 T cell receptor beta chains from one sample sequenced in a study of blood T cell repertoires in COVID-19. Generated by immunoSEQ multiplex PCR, the TCRdb table keeps only in-frame clones and is missing some. This sample has 55,000 to 80,000 clones; 78% occur once, and the top ten carry 11% to 15%. Input material: peripheral blood. All receptors come from a man in his 60s with COVID-19, enrolled during active disease.

The chain couples TRBV19 to TRBJ1-5, with D tentatively TRBD1 (6 bases). The CDR3 extends over 13 amino acids. Trimming took off 6 bases at V and 7 bases at J, with 13 bases between the two ends. The germline V gene has CDR1 LNHDA and CDR2 SQIVND (reference sequence). The CDR3 coding sequence is TGTGCCAGTAGCAATCAGGGGATGCAGCCCCAGCATTTT. The encoded protein is CASSNQGMQPQHF. Full variable domain (missing parts from reference TRBV19 and TRBJ1-5): DGGITQSPKYLFRKEGQNVTLSCEQNLNHDAMYWYRQDPGQGLRLIYYSQIVNDFQKGDIAEGYSVSREKKESFPLTVTSAQKNPTAFYLCASSNQGMQPQHFGDGTRLSIL.

V gene TRBV19 combines with J gene TRBJ1-2; 10 bases line up with TRBD1. Looked up from germline, CDR1 is LNHDA and CDR2 is SQIVND (reference sequence). J was trimmed by 4 bases and V by 6 bases; bases with no gene match: 8. This CDR3 is 15 amino acids long. CDR3 coding DNA: TGTGCCAGTAGACTTCCGGGACAGGGGTTCTATGGCTACACCTTC. It is translated as CASRLPGQGFYGYTF.

CDR3 DNA sequence: TGTGCCAGCAGTGGACAACTAGCGGGAAATGAGCAGTTCTTC. Encoded protein: CASSGQLAGNEQFF. V gene TRBV6-6 combines with J gene TRBJ2-1; 10 nucleotides align to TRBD2. Germline CDR1 and CDR2: MNHNY and SVGAGI (reference sequence). This CDR3 has 14 residues. V shed 5 bases, J shed 7 bases, and the junction held 5 bases outside the gene matches.

V gene TRBV5-5 combines with J gene TRBJ2-4; 8 nucleotides line up with TRBD2. The CDR3 has 18 amino acids. In germline, CDR1 is SGHKS, CDR2 YYEKEE (reference sequence). V lost 3 bases, J lost 9 bases, and 20 bases stayed unmatched. The CDR3 loop is CASSSVSTATGGPSIQYF. The CDR3 nucleotides read TGTGCCAGCAGCTCCGTCAGCACTGCAACGGGAGGGCCCAGCATTCAGTACTTC.

The chain is built from TRBV11-2 and TRBJ2-5, with 12 nucleotides matching TRBD2. Germline values: CDR1 SGHAT, CDR2 FQNNGV. The CDR3 has 19 residues. V was pared by 0 bases and J by 2 bases, with 10 bases of the junction left unmatched. The DNA for the CDR3 is TGTGCCAGCAGCTTAGATTCGTCTAGCGGGGGGGCCTGGCAAGAGACCCAGTACTTC. Residues: CASSLDSSSGGAWQETQYF.

The V gene is TRBV6-1, the J gene TRBJ2-5, with a tentative D call TRBD2 (8 bases). Germline-derived CDR1 and CDR2 are MNHNS and SASEGT. The V and J ends lost 2 bases and 0 bases respectively, with 22 bases between them. The CDR3 covers 19 residues. CDR3 sequence (DNA): TGTGCCAGCAGTGAAACCCAGGGGGAGATAGCGGGGTACCAAGAGACCCAGTACTTC. Translating gives CASSETQGEIAGYQETQYF.

The chain joins TRBV28 to TRBJ1-3; 9 positions match TRBD1. This CDR3 has 17 amino acids. CDR1 and CDR2 from the germline V gene are MDHEN and SYDVKM. With 4 bases clipped from V and 4 bases from J, the junction kept 11 bases outside the gene matches. Here the CDR3 reads CASSSSPGQGLGNTIYF. The CDR3 bases are TGTGCCAGCAGTTCTAGCCCGGGACAGGGATTAGGAAACACCATATATTTT.

The chain joins TRBV6-5 to TRBJ2-1; the match to TRBD2 covers 11 bases. Germline V gene sequence: CDR1 MNHEY, CDR2 SVGAGI. V shed 4 bases, J shed 5 bases, and the junction held 1 base outside the gene matches. The CDR3 length is 14 residues. The CDR3 nucleotides read TGTGCCAGCAGTTTAGCGGGGGGGAACAATGAGCAGTTCTTC. It codes for CASSLAGGNNEQFF.